Presented here are 7 T cell receptor beta chains from one specimen sequenced in a study of somatic mutations in cytotoxic T cells in rheumatoid arthritis (TCRdb year 2017). Libraries were constructed by the immunoSEQ multiplex PCR assay. This is the immuneACCESS table as TCRdb keeps it, with only in-frame sequences that have V and J called. A part of the clones is gone; compared with another copy, unresolved V genes explain less than half, and the rest is unexplained. The sample table contains some 19,000 clones; only one count was recorded for around four fifths of them. Together, the top ten hold roughly 11% of the sample. The sequenced sample consisted of CD8+ T cells sorted from blood. These receptors were taken from a man in his late teens or twenties with rheumatoid arthritis.

The rearrangement joins TRBV5-4 to TRBJ2-7; D is undetermined. The CDR3 runs 11 residues. Germline V gene sequence: CDR1 SGHNT, CDR2 YYREEE (reference sequence). V was clipped by 4 bases and J by 7 bases, with 9 bases between them. CDR3: CASSEVDEQYF. The CDR3 DNA follows: TGTGCCAGCAGCGAGGTAGATGAGCAGTACTTC.

This chain connects TRBV4-1 to TRBJ2-4; TRBD2 matches 12 bases. V shed 0 bases, J shed 7 bases, and the junction held 4 bases outside the gene matches. The CDR3 contains 16 residues. CDR1 is MGHRA, CDR2 YSYEKL, per germline. The CDR3 protein is CASSQELAGGQNIQYF. The CDR3 nucleotides are TGCGCCAGCAGCCAAGAGCTAGCGGGGGGGCAGAACATTCAGTACTTC.

The chain is built from TRBV28 and TRBJ2-2, with 8 bases fitting TRBD2. The V segment lost 5 bases and the J segment 5 bases; nucleotides outside the gene matches: 4. The CDR3 is 14 residues long. Germline V CDR1 and CDR2: MDHEN, SYDVKM. CDR3 nucleotides: TGTGCCAGCAGTCCGGGACTAGGAACCGGGGAGCTGTTTTTT. Its protein is CASSPGLGTGELFF. The full variable domain, its missing parts supplied by reference TRBV28 and TRBJ2-2, is DVKVTQSSRYLVKRTGEKVFLECVQDMDHENMFWYRQDPGLGLRLIYFSYDVKMKEKGDIPEGYSVSREKKERFSLILESASTNQTSMYLCASSPGLGTGELFFGEGSRLTVL.

The rearrangement links TRBV27 to TRBJ2-1; D not resolved. V was clipped by 3 bases and J by 2 bases, with 8 bases between them. The CDR3 length is 14 residues. Germline values: CDR1 MNHEY, CDR2 SMNVEV (reference sequence). Here the CDR3 DNA reads TGTGCCAGCAGTTTTGCGTACACCTACAATGAGCAGTTCTTC. The encoded protein is CASSFAYTYNEQFF.

This clone was seen more than once but under ten times. The gene calls are TRBV4-1 and TRBJ2-7, with 11 bases matching TRBD2. V was pared by 4 bases and J by 4 bases, with 6 bases of the junction left unmatched. Germline assignment: CDR1 MGHRA and CDR2 YSYEKL. This CDR3 contains 15 residues. The CDR3 loop is CASSPDSGGGYEQYF. In DNA form, the CDR3 reads TGCGCCAGCAGCCCCGATAGCGGGGGGGGATACGAGCAGTACTTC.

The chain has TRBV4-3 and TRBJ2-7; D is perhaps TRBD1 (5 bases). The V end lost 3 bases, the J end lost 3 bases, and 12 bases lay between the germline ends. Germline V CDR1 and CDR2: LGHNA, YSLEER. The CDR3 sequence is 14 residues long. The CDR3 nucleotides are TGCGCCAGCAGCCAGGACCTCCAGGGCTACGAGCAGTACTTC. Its translation is CASSQDLQGYEQYF.

The V call is TRBV15, the J call TRBJ2-1; the D is unclear. The CDR3 runs 16 residues. CDR1 is LNHNV and CDR2 is YYDKDF in the germline V gene (reference sequence). V was clipped by 0 bases and J by 7 bases, with 16 bases between them. CDR3 nucleotide sequence: TGTGCCACCAGCAGAGATCAAGGGAACGGGTTGAATGAGCAGTTCTTC. This sequence encodes CATSRDQGNGLNEQFF. Full variable domain (missing parts from reference TRBV15 and TRBJ2-1): DAMVIQNPRYQVTQFGKPVTLSCSQTLNHNVMYWYQQKSSQAPKLLFHYYDKDFNNEADTPDNFQSRRPNTSFCFLDIRSPGLGDTAMYLCATSRDQGNGLNEQFFGPGTRLTVL.